This is a list of T cell receptor beta chains from one sample in a study of T cell responses to AZD1222 COVID-19 vaccine. Sequenced by immunoSEQ multiplex PCR; TCRdb stores in-frame clones only, minus some. The table lists approximately 190,000 clones, about 89% of them singletons, with 2.5% to 3% in the top ten. The sample consisted of peripheral blood, taken on day 0 of MenACWY control vaccination. These receptors all come from an adult in good health. CDR3s include the opening cysteine and the closing phenylalanine or tryptophan. A D gene is named only where the DNA matches it firmly.

d_gene	j_gene	v_gene	CDR3aa	CDR3nt
-	TRBJ1-4	TRBV7-8	CASSLDGGAGEKLFF	TGTGCCAGCAGCTTAGATGGGGGAGCGGGAGAAAAACTGTTTTTT
TRBD1	TRBJ2-3	TRBV24-1	CATSDPGTGEDTQYF	TGTGCCACCAGTGACCCCGGGACAGGGGAAGATACGCAGTATTTT
-	TRBJ2-7	TRBV27	CASPTPTLYEQYF	TGTGCCAGCCCTACCCCGACTCTCTACGAGCAGTACTTC
TRBD1	TRBJ1-4	TRBV28	CASSAQGADDEKLFF	TGTGCCAGCAGTGCACAGGGGGCGGACGATGAAAAACTGTTTTTT
-	TRBJ2-6	TRBV30	CAWRPSGANVLTF	TGTGCCTGGAGGCCCTCGGGGGCCAACGTCCTGACTTTC
TRBD1	TRBJ2-1	TRBV19	CASGRGQMSYNEQFF	TGTGCCAGTGGCAGGGGACAGATGTCCTACAATGAGCAGTTCTTC
-	TRBJ2-1	TRBV19	CASSIVGVYNEQFF	TGTGCCAGTAGTATAGTGGGAGTGTACAATGAGCAGTTCTTC
-	TRBJ2-5	TRBV5-4	CASSSPAETQYF	TGTGCCAGCAGCTCCCCGGCGGAGACCCAGTACTTC
TRBD1	TRBJ2-1	TRBV20-1	CSASWRQGGNYNEQFF	TGCAGTGCTAGTTGGAGACAGGGGGGGAACTACAATGAGCAGTTCTTC
-	TRBJ2-3	TRBV7-9	CASSLASGSDTQYF	TGTGCCAGCAGCTTAGCGTCGGGCTCAGATACGCAGTATTTT